The source of this TCR beta chain is a study of blood T cells in healthy people across ages. This clonotype was seen many times. It was with a sample-barcoded 5' primer and a J-beta primer mix that a second PCR of about 7 to 12 cycles was run. TCRdb recomputed calls from the 5' RACE reads with MiXCR, one row per CDR3 protein. The table shows about 680,000 distinct CDR3 sequences, with 45% to 50% occurring only once. About 10 milliliters of peripheral blood were drawn from each donor. CDR1 is SGHVS, CDR2 FQNEAQ, per germline. Trimming took 0 bases from V and 0 from J; bases not matched to a gene: 5. The CDR3 totals 17 residues.

This receptor was obtained from a woman in her fifties or sixties in good health. The gene calls are TRBV7-8 and TRBJ2-1; 7 positions match TRBD2. The sample was blood. This chain's CDR3 is CASSLASGGSSYNEQFF. CDR3 coding DNA: TGTGCCAGCAGCTTAGCATCGGGAGGCAGCTCCTACAATGAGCAGTTCTTC.